These 27 T cell receptor beta chains came from one sample sequenced in a study of beta chain features in type 1 diabetes. The entirety of the isolated RNA underwent reverse transcription, so expressed TCRB transcripts were sequenced. Using immunoSEQ multiplex PCR, the repertoire was profiled, and TCRdb retains in-frame clones only, with some absent. The sample has about 300,000 clones, 7.5% to 9.5% seen once. Sequenced material: central memory CD4+ T cells from blood. These receptors were collected from a woman under 30 in good health.

As to this clone: Possible read error: a much larger clone is one base away. This chain links TRBV4-2 with TRBJ2-6; unclear D gene. V lost 4 bases to trimming and J lost 2 bases, with 3 bases between them. The CDR3 totals 13 residues. The germline V gene has CDR1 LGHNA and CDR2 YNFKEQ. CDR3 loop: CASSPAGANVLTF. The CDR3 DNA reads TGTGCCAGCAGCCCCGCTGGGGCCAACGTCCTGACTTTC.

This clone was seen a few times. This chain uses TRBV18 with TRBJ1-4; no definite D call. CDR3 length: 14 residues. CDR1 and CDR2 from the germline V gene are KGHSH and LQKENI. Deletions cut 1 base from V and 5 bases from J, with 8 bases between. The CDR3 loop reads CASSPQASNEKLFF. CDR3 DNA sequence: TGTGCCAGCTCACCACAAGCCTCGAATGAAAAACTGTTTTTT.

This clone was counted a few times. The CDR3 loop is CASSRLVNTEAFF. CDR3 in DNA: TGTGCCAGCAGTCGTTTGGTTAACACTGAAGCTTTCTTT. The chain uses TRBV28 and TRBJ1-1; no clear D. Germline V gene lookup returns CDR1 MDHEN and CDR2 SYDVKM. The V and J ends lost 5 bases and 2 bases respectively, with 9 bases between them. The CDR3 runs 13 residues.

The table lists this clone with a few counts. The chain employs TRBV18 and TRBJ1-5; D call uncertain. CDR1 and CDR2 from the germline V gene are KGHSH and LQKENI. This CDR3 has 16 amino acids. Trimming removed 2 bases at V and 1 base at J, with 12 bases between. CDR3 residues: CASSPGPRGSNQPQHF. CDR3 coding DNA: TGTGCCAGCTCACCAGGTCCTCGTGGGAGCAATCAGCCCCAGCATTTT.

This chain joins TRBV25-1 and TRBJ2-5; D remains unclear. Germline V gene lookup returns CDR1 MGHDK and CDR2 SYGVNS. Trimming pared 0 bases from V and 1 base from J, leaving 12 bases between. The CDR3 contains 16 residues. The CDR3 DNA follows: TGTGCCAGCAGTGAATATCGCGCAGGAACCCAAGAGACCCAGTACTTC. Its translation is CASSEYRAGTQETQYF. The complete variable domain, with remaining parts taken from reference TRBV25-1 and TRBJ2-5, reads EADIYQTPRYLVIGTGKKITLECSQTMGHDKMYWYQQDPGMELHLIHYSYGVNSTEKGDLSSESTVSRIRTEHFPLTLESARPSHTSQYLCASSEYRAGTQETQYFGPGTRLLVL.

This clone was picked up a small number of times. The CDR3 reads CASTRDEQPQHF. The CDR3 nucleotides are TGTGCCAGCACCAGGGACGAACAGCCCCAGCATTTT. The rearrangement links TRBV7-2 to TRBJ1-5; possible D gene TRBD1, 5 bases. Per the germline V gene, CDR1 is SGHTA and CDR2 is FQGNSA. This CDR3 contains 12 residues. Trimming removed 7 bases from V and 7 bases from J, with 11 bases in between. Together with reference TRBV7-2 and TRBJ1-5, the CDR3 gives the full variable domain: GAGVSQSPSNKVTEKGKDVELRCDPISGHTALYWYRQSLGQGLEFLIYFQGNSAPDKSGLPSDRFSAERTGGSVSTLTIQRTQQEDSAVYLCASTRDEQPQHFGDGTRLSIL.

This clone was recorded a few times. The genes are TRBV5-4 and TRBJ2-2, with 9 bases that match TRBD2. Germline values: CDR1 SGHNT, CDR2 YYREEE (reference sequence). The V gene end was trimmed by 0 bases and the J gene end by 6 bases; junction bases not matched to a gene: 3. The CDR3 has 15 amino acids. In DNA, the CDR3 is TGTGCCAGCAGCTTGGGGGCTAGCGGGGCCGGGGAGCTGTTTTTT. Translated, it gives CASSLGASGAGELFF.

This clone was seen a handful of times. The genes are TRBV20-1 and TRBJ2-3, with no clear D. Germline V gives CDR1 DFQATT, CDR2 SNEGSKA (reference sequence). V gave up 5 bases and J gave up 3 bases, with 6 bases separating them. The CDR3 is 11 residues long. This chain's CDR3 is CSAVRTDTQYF. Written as DNA, the CDR3 is TGCAGTGCTGTCAGAACAGATACGCAGTATTTT.

The V call is TRBV19, the J call TRBJ2-2, with a weak D call TRBD1 (6 bases). This CDR3 comprises 14 residues. The V end lost 11 bases, the J end lost 0 bases, and 13 bases lay between the germline ends. CDR1 LNHDA and CDR2 SQIVND come from the germline V gene (reference sequence). In DNA form, the CDR3 reads TGTGCCGCACGAGGACAGTCGAACACCGGGGAGCTGTTTTTT. Protein sequence: CAARGQSNTGELFF.

This clone turned up a few times. The J gene is TRBJ1-6, the V gene TRBV6-5; maybe TRBD1 (5 bases). Trimming removed 6 bases from V and 16 bases from J, with 13 bases in between. Germline-derived CDR1 and CDR2 are MNHEY and SVGAGI. This CDR3 is 11 amino acids long. DNA for the CDR3: TGTGCCAGCAGCCGGGGCGCCATTCTCCACTTT. Translating it yields CASSRGAILHF.

This clone came up a few times. This sequence joins TRBV27 and TRBJ1-2; 9 bases are shared with TRBD1. CDR1 and CDR2 (germline): MNHEY, SMNVEV (reference sequence). The V gene end was trimmed by 6 bases and the J gene end by 8 bases; junction bases not matched to a gene: 4. The CDR3 is 12 amino acids. CDR3 DNA sequence: TGTGCCAGCAGAAGACAGGGGGAAGGCTACACCTTC. Amino acid sequence: CASRRQGEGYTF.

This clone was seen more than once but under ten times. CDR3 sequence (DNA): TGTGCCACCAGCAGAGAAGGAGGGCTGCGAGGCTACACCTTC. Its protein is CATSREGGLRGYTF. The chain is built from TRBV15 and TRBJ1-2; D is ambiguous. The CDR3 runs to 14 residues. Trimming took off 0 bases at V and 8 bases at J, with 13 bases between the two ends. Germline lookup yields CDR1 LNHNV and CDR2 YYDKDF (reference sequence).

This clone was seen a few times. The chain employs TRBV6-5 and TRBJ1-2; possibly TRBD1 for D (5 bases). The V end lost 0 bases, the J end lost 4 bases, and 12 bases lay between the germline ends. This CDR3 region has 15 residues. The germline gives CDR1 MNHEY, CDR2 SVGAGI. The CDR3 here is CASSYSGYGGYGYTF. CDR3 coding DNA: TGTGCCAGCAGTTACTCGGGGTATGGGGGCTATGGCTACACCTTC.

This clone was found a few times. V is TRBV30 and J is TRBJ1-5; D remains ambiguous. CDR1 is GTSNPN and CDR2 is SVGIG in the germline V gene (reference sequence). The ends were cut back, 5 bases at V and 9 bases at J, with 11 bases in the middle. The CDR3 runs to 11 residues. The CDR3 bases are TGTGCCTGGGGGTGGGGAGGGCCCCAGCATTTT. Its translation: CAWGWGGPQHF.

The chain couples TRBV4-2 to TRBJ1-3, with 7 bases identical to TRBD1. Unmatched junction bases numbered 0, after V lost 3 bases and J lost 1 base. The CDR3 length is 14 residues. CDR1 LGHNA and CDR2 YNFKEQ come from the germline V gene. The CDR3 region has the DNA TGTGCCAGCAGCCAGGACAGGTCTGGAAACACCATATATTTT. Translated, it gives CASSQDRSGNTIYF.

This clone was counted between two and nine times. This chain connects TRBV19 to TRBJ2-5; D perhaps matches TRBD1 (6 bases). V lost 3 bases to trimming and J lost 5 bases, with 13 bases between them. The CDR3 contains 14 residues. Looked up from germline, CDR1 is LNHDA and CDR2 is SQIVND (reference sequence). CDR3 sequence (DNA): TGTGCCAGTAGTATGACAGGCTGGGAGGAGACCCAGTACTTC. Protein sequence: CASSMTGWEETQYF.

This clone appeared a few times. The CDR3 bases are TGCGCCAGCAGCCAAGACGTGGCGTTTAGCACAGATACGCAGTATTTT. As protein: CASSQDVAFSTDTQYF. The chain combines TRBV4-3 with TRBJ2-3; D is ambiguous. This CDR3 comprises 16 residues. Germline V gives CDR1 LGHNA, CDR2 YSLEER. V lost 0 bases to trimming and J lost 0 bases, with 10 bases between them.

This sequence joins TRBV18 and TRBJ1-2, with D maybe TRBD1 (5 bases). The CDR3 consists of 14 residues. V was shortened by 3 bases and J by 2 bases, with 10 bases between the two germline ends. Germline CDR1 KGHSH, CDR2 LQKENI. CDR3 region: CASSPSTENYGYTF. Here the CDR3 DNA reads TGTGCCAGCTCACCGTCGACAGAGAACTATGGCTACACCTTC.

This clone was picked up a small number of times. The chain joins TRBV7-3 to TRBJ1-1; 7 positions match TRBD1. The CDR3 length is 13 residues. V was pared by 2 bases and J by 7 bases, with 4 bases of the junction left unmatched. Germline lookup yields CDR1 SGHTA and CDR2 FQGTGA. The CDR3 spells CASSLRRQGEAFF. DNA of the CDR3: TGTGCCAGCAGCTTACGACGACAGGGTGAAGCTTTCTTT.

This clone turned up a few times. The rearrangement links TRBV27 to TRBJ2-7; D ambiguous. The CDR3 sequence is 15 residues long. Germline V gene data show CDR1 as MNHEY and CDR2 as SMNVEV (reference sequence). V gave up 5 bases and J gave up 2 bases, with 16 bases separating them. CDR3 residues: CASSPDPHRTYEQYV. For the CDR3, the DNA is TGTGCCAGCAGTCCGGACCCTCATCGGACCTACGAGCAGTACGTC.

This clone was seen ten or more times. This sequence joins TRBV4-1 and TRBJ1-6; the D is unclear. Germline-derived CDR1 and CDR2 are MGHRA and YSYEKL. The CDR3 is 14 amino acids. Trimming removed 5 bases from V and 9 bases from J, with 14 bases in between. The chain's CDR3 is CASSGARSGSPLHF. The CDR3 DNA sequence: TGCGCCAGCAGCGGCGCCAGGTCGGGTTCACCCCTCCACTTT.

The chain has TRBV6-5 and TRBJ1-5, with 7 bases that match TRBD1. The CDR3 sequence is 14 residues long. Germline assignment: CDR1 MNHEY and CDR2 SVGAGI. V was pared by 5 bases and J by 6 bases, with 7 bases of the junction left unmatched. CDR3 sequence (DNA): TGTGCCAGCAGTCAGACAGGGAAGGGTCAGCCCCAGCATTTT. Translated: CASSQTGKGQPQHF.

The chain employs TRBV7-8 and TRBJ2-5; D is ambiguous. The CDR3 consists of 12 residues. V was shortened by 5 bases and J by 5 bases, with 9 bases between the two germline ends. CDR1 is SGHVS, CDR2 FQNEAQ, per germline. This chain's CDR3 is CASSPTTETQYF. DNA for the CDR3: TGTGCCAGCAGCCCGACCACGGAGACCCAGTACTTC.

V and J are TRBV7-8 and TRBJ2-7, with D uncertain. V dropped 5 bases and J dropped 2 bases, with 10 bases sitting between them. This CDR3 has 13 amino acids. The germline CDR1 and CDR2 sequences are SGHVS and FQNEAQ. CDR3 amino acids: CASSRTTTYEQYV. CDR3 sequence (DNA): TGTGCCAGCAGCCGGACGACGACCTACGAGCAGTACGTC.

This clone has at least ten counts. The chain uses TRBV19 and TRBJ2-1; 7 bases agree with TRBD1. The CDR3 length is 17 residues. V lost 3 bases, J lost 2 bases, and 10 bases stayed unmatched. Germline V gene data show CDR1 as LNHDA and CDR2 as SQIVND (reference sequence). This chain's CDR3 is CASSITGVPGAYNEQFF. The CDR3 region has the DNA TGTGCCAGTAGTATTACAGGGGTCCCGGGTGCCTACAATGAGCAGTTCTTC.

V gene TRBV7-6 combines with J gene TRBJ2-2, with D hard to call. Per the germline V gene, CDR1 is SGHVS and CDR2 is FNYEAQ. The CDR3 sequence is 17 residues long. V was trimmed by 3 bases and J by 5 bases, leaving 19 bases between them. The CDR3 reads CASSLVPPAFGTGELFF. DNA of the CDR3: TGTGCCAGCAGCTTGGTGCCCCCAGCGTTCGGGACCGGGGAGCTGTTTTTT.

This clone was seen only a few times. At one boundary the junction diverges from the germline segment, which might be a read error. The chain links TRBV5-4 to TRBJ2-6; TRBD2 might be the D (6 bases). CDR3 length: 15 amino acids. Per germline, CDR1 SGHNT and CDR2 YYREEE (reference sequence). CDR3 loop: CASSRREGGANVLTF. The CDR3 DNA reads as TGCGCCAGCAGTAGGCGGGAAGGTGGGGCCAACGTCCTGACTTTC.